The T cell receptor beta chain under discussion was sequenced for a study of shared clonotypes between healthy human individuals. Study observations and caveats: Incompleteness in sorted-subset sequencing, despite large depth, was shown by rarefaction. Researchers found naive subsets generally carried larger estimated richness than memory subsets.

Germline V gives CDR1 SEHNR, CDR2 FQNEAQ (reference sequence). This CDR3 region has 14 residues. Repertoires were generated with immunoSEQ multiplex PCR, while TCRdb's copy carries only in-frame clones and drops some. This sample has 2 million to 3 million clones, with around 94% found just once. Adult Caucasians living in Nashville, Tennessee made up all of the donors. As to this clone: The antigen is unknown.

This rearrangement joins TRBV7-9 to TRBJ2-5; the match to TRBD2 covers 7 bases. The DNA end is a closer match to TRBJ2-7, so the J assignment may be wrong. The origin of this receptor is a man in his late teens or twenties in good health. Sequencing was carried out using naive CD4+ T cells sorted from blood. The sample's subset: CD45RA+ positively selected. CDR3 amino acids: CASSLAGTIYEQYF. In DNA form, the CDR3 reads TGTGCCAGCAGCTTAGCTGGGACTATCTACGAGCAGTACTTC.